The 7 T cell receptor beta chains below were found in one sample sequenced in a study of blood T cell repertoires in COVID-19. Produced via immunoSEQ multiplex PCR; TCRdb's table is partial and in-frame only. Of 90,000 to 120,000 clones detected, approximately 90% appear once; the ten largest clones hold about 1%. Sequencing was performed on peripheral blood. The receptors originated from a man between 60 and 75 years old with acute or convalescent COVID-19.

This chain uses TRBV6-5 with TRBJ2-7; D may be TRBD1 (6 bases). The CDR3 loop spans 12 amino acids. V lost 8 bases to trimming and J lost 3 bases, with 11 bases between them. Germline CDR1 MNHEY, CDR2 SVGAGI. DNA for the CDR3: TGTGCCAGCGGTCGGACAGACTACGAGCAGTACTTC. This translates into CASGRTDYEQYF.

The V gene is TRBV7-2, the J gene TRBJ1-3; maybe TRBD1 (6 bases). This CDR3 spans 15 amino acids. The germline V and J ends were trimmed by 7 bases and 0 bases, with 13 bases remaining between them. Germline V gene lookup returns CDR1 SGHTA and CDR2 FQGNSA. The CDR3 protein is CASIKDRPSGNTIYF. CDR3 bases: TGTGCCAGCATCAAAGACAGGCCCTCTGGAAACACCATATATTTT. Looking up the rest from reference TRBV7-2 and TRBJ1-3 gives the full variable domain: GAGVSQSPSNKVTEKGKDVELRCDPISGHTALYWYRQSLGQGLEFLIYFQGNSAPDKSGLPSDRFSAERTGGSVSTLTIQRTQQEDSAVYLCASIKDRPSGNTIYFGEGSWLTVV.

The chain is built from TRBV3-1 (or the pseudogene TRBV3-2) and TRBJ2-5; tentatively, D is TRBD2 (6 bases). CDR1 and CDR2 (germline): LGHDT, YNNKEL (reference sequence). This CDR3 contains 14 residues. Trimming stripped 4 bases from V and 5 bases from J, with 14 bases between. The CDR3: CASSPGLRPETQYF. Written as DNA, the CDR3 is TGTGCCAGCAGCCCGGGACTCCGCCCCGAGACCCAGTACTTC.

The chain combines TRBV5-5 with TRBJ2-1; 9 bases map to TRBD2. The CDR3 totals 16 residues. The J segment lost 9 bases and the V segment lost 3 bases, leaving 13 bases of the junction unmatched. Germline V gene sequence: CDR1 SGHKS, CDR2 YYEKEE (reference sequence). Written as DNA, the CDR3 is TGTGCCAGCAGCTCCCCAACCGGGACTAGCCGTTTTGAGCAGTTCTTC. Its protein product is CASSSPTGTSRFEQFF.

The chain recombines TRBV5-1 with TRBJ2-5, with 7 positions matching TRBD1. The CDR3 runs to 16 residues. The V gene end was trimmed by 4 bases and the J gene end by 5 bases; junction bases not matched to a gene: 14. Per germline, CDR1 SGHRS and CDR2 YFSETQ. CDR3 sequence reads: CASSDVSAGGLETQYF. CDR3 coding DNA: TGCGCCAGCAGCGATGTCTCGGCAGGGGGTTTGGAGACCCAGTACTTC.

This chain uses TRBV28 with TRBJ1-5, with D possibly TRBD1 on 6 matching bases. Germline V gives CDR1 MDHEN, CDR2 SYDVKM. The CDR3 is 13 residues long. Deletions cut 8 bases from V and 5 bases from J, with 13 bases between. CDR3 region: CASGSGVHQPQHF. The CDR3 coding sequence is TGTGCCAGCGGGTCAGGGGTCCATCAGCCCCAGCATTTT.

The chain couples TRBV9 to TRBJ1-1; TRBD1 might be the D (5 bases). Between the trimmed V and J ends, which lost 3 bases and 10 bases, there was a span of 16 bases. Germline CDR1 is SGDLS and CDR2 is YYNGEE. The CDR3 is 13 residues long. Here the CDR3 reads CASSEVGGVVAFF. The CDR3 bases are TGTGCCAGCAGCGAGGTGGGGGGAGTGGTAGCTTTCTTT.